The sequence of this T cell receptor (beta chain) was determined in a study of shared clonotypes between healthy human individuals. Across the whole study: Each donor's CD4 naive and CD4 memory cells filled three plates apiece, CD8 naive two, and CD8 memory one. Study observations and caveats: Sequencing depth was a factor that was expected to affect clonotype sharing among donors.

A deep-level run was used for the assay. Genomic DNA belonging to each subset was distributed in equal measure over several immunoSEQ plates. The repertoire was sequenced with immunoSEQ multiplex PCR; TCRdb's copy has only in-frame clones and lacks some. The repertoire consists of more than 2,000,000 clones, with approximately 92% occurring once and the leading ten covering over 0.12%. This clone was counted once. Its specificity is unknown. Germline-derived CDR1 and CDR2 are LNHDA and SQIVND (reference sequence). V lost 5 bases to trimming and J lost 2 bases, with 9 bases between them. This CDR3 has 14 residues.

The gene calls are TRBV19 and TRBJ1-4; D remains unclear. The source of this sequence is a man aged 18 to 29 in good health. Sample: naive CD4+ T cells sorted from blood. Subset given: CD45RA+ positively selected. CDR3 sequence (DNA): TGTGCCAGTAGTTCCGACGGGACTAATGAAAAACTGTTTTTT. As protein: CASSSDGTNEKLFF. Based on the CDR3 plus reference TRBV19 and TRBJ1-4, the full variable domain is DGGITQSPKYLFRKEGQNVTLSCEQNLNHDAMYWYRQDPGQGLRLIYYSQIVNDFQKGDIAEGYSVSREKKESFPLTVTSAQKNPTAFYLCASSSDGTNEKLFFGSGTQLSVL.